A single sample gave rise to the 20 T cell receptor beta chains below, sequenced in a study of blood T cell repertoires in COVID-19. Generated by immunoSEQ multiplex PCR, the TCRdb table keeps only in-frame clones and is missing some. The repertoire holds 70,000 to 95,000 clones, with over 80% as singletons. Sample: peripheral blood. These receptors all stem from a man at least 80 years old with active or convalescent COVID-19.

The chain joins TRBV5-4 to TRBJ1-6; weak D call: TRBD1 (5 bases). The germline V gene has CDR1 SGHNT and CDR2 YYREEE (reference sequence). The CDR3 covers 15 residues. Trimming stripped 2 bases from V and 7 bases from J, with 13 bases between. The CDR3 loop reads CASSFGGVRNSPLHF. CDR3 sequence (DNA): TGTGCCAGCAGCTTTGGAGGGGTAAGGAATTCACCCCTCCACTTT. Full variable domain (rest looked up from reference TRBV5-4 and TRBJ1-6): ETGVTQSPTHLIKTRGQQVTLRCSSQSGHNTVSWYQQALGQGPQFIFQYYREEENGRGNFPPRFSGLQFPNYSSELNVNALELDDSALYLCASSFGGVRNSPLHFGNGTRLTVT.

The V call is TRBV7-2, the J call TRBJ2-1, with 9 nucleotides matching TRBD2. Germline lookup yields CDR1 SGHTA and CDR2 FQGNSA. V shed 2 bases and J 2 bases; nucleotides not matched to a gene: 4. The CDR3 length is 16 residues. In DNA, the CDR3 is TGTGCCAGCAGCTTACGGGCTAGCGGGGCCTACAATGAGCAGTTCTTC. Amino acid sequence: CASSLRASGAYNEQFF.

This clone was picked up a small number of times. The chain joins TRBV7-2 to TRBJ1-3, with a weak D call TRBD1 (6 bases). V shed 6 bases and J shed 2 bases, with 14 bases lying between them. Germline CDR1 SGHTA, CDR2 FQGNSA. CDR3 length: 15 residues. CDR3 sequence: CASRYNQGTGNTIYF. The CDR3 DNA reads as TGTGCCAGCAGATATAATCAGGGGACTGGAAACACCATATATTTT.

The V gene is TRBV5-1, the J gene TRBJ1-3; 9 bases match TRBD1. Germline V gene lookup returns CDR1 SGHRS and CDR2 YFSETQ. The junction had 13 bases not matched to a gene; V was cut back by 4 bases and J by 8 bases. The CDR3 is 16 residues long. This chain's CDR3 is CASSTGTGNKWDTIYF. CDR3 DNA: TGCGCCAGCAGCACCGGGACAGGGAATAAGTGGGACACCATATATTTT.

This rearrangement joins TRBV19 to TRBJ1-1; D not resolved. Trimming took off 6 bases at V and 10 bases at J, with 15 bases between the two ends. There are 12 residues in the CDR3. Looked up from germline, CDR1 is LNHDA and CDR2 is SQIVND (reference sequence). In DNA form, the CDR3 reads TGTGCCAGTAGCGAAAATTACGCAGGAGCTTTCTTT. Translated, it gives CASSENYAGAFF.

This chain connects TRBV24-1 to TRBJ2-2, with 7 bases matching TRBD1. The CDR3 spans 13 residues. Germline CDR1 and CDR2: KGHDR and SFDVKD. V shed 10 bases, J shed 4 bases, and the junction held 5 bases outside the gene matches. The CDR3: CATLQGTTGELFF. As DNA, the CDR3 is TGTGCCACTCTACAGGGGACCACCGGGGAGCTGTTTTTT.

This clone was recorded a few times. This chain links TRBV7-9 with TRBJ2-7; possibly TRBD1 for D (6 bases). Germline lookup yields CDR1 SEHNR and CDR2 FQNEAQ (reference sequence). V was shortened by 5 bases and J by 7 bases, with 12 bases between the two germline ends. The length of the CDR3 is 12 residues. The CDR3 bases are TGTGCCAGCAGCCGGGACAATGGGGAGCAGTACGTC. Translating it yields CASSRDNGEQYV.

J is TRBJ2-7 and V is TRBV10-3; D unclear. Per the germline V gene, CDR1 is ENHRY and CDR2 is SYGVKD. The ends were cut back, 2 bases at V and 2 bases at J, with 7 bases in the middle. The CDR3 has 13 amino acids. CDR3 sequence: CAISETATYEQYV. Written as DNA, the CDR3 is TGTGCCATCAGTGAGACAGCTACCTACGAGCAGTACGTC.

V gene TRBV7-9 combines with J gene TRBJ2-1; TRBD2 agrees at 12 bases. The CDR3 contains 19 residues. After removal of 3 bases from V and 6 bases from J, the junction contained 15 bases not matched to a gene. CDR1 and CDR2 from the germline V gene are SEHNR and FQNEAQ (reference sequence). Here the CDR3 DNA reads TGTGCCAGCAGCTTCTCTAGCGGGAGGGCCAGGTTAACCGGCAATGAGCAGTTCTTC. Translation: CASSFSSGRARLTGNEQFF.

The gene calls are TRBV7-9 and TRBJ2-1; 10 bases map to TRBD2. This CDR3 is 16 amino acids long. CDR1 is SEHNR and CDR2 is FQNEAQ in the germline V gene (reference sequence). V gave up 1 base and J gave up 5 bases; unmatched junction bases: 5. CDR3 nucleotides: TGTGCCAGCAGCTTAGGAACTAGCGGGACCCACAATGAGCAGTTCTTC. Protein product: CASSLGTSGTHNEQFF.

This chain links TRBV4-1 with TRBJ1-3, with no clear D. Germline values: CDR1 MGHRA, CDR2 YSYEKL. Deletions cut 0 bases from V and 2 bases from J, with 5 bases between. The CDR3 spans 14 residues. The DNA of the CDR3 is TGCGCCAGCAGCCAAGATCGAGCTGGAAACACCATATATTTT. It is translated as CASSQDRAGNTIYF.

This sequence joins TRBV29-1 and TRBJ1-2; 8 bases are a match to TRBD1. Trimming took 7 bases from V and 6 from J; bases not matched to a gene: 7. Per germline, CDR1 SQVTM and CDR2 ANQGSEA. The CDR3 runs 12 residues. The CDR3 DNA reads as TGCAGCGCCCCGGGACAGGCAAATGGCTACACCTTC. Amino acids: CSAPGQANGYTF. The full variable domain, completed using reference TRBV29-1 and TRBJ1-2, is SAVISQKPSRDICQRGTSLTIQCQVDSQVTMMFWYRQQPGQSLTLIATANQGSEATYESGFVIDKFPISRPNLTFSTLTVSNMSPEDSSIYLCSAPGQANGYTFGSGTRLTVV.

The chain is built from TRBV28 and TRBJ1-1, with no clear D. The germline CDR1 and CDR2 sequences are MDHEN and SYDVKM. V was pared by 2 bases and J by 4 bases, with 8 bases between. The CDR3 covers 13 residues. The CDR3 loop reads CASSLSPPTEAFF. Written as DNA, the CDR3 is TGTGCCAGCAGTTTAAGCCCCCCCACTGAAGCTTTCTTT.

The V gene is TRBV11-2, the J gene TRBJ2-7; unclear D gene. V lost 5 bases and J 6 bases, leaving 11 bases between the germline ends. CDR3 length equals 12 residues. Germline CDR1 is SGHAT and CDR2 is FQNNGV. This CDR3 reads CASSLPGGEQYV. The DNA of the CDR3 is TGTGCCAGCAGCCTCCCCGGTGGCGAGCAGTACGTC.

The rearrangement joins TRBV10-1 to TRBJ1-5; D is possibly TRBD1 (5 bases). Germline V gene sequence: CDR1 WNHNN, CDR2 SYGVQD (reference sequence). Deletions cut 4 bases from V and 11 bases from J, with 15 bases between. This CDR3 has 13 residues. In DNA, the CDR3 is TGCGCCAGCAGTGTAGGGACTGGTGGGGCCCAGCATTTT. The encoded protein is CASSVGTGGAQHF.

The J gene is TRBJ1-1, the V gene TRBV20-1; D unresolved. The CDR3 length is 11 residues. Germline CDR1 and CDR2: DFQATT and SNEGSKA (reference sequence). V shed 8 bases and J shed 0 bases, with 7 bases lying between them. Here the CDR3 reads CSPEMNTEAFF. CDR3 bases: TGCAGTCCGGAGATGAACACTGAAGCTTTCTTT.

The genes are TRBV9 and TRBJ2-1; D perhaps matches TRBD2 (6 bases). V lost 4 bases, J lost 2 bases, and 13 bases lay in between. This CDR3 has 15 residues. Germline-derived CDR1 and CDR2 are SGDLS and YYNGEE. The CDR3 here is CASSWTGVPYNEQFF. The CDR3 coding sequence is TGTGCCAGCAGCTGGACGGGAGTACCCTACAATGAGCAGTTCTTC.

The CDR3 DNA is TGTGCCAGCCGGGACAGGCCTGCAACTAATGAAAAACTGTTTTTT. It specifies CASRDRPATNEKLFF. This chain uses TRBV19 with TRBJ1-4; 8 bases line up with TRBD1. The germline V gene has CDR1 LNHDA and CDR2 SQIVND (reference sequence). V lost 9 bases, J lost 0 bases, and 6 bases stayed unmatched. This CDR3 is built from 15 residues.

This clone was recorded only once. The DNA of the CDR3 is TGCGCCAGCACAAATCAGCCCCAGCATTTT. Translating it yields CASTNQPQHF. V usage is TRBV10-1 and J usage is TRBJ1-5; the D is unclear. The ends were cut back, 7 bases at V and 4 bases at J, with 2 bases in the middle. Germline V lookup: CDR1 WNHNN, CDR2 SYGVQD (reference sequence). The CDR3 has 10 residues.

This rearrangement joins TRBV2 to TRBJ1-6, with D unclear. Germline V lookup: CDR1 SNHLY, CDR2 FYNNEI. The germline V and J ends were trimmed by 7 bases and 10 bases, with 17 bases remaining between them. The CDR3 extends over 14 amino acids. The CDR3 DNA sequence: TGTGCCAGCACCTTAGTACGTCGGGAGTCACCCCTCCACTTT. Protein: CASTLVRRESPLHF.